The 19 T cell receptor beta chains reported below all come from one sample, sequenced in a study of T-cell reconstitution after alpha-beta-depleted transplantation in children. Library preparation (for TCRbeta) was performed with unique molecular identifiers. TCRdb re-analysed the PCR reads in MiXCR, keeping a single row per CDR3 protein. The data show a few hundred thousand distinct CDR3 sequences, over 40% seen once. This material consisted of PBMCs, taken before TCRalphabeta/CD19-depleted stem cell transplant. Receptor source: a girl aged 2-15 years with aplastic anemia, due to receive a stem cell transplant.

The rearrangement links TRBV4-1 to TRBJ2-7; 12 positions match TRBD2. This CDR3 comprises 16 residues. Germline V CDR1 and CDR2: MGHRA, YSYEKL. With 0 bases clipped from V and 3 bases from J, the junction kept 3 bases outside the gene matches. The CDR3 reads CASSQEKLAGGYEQYF. The CDR3 region has the DNA TGCGCCAGCAGCCAAGAAAAACTAGCGGGAGGCTACGAGCAGTACTTC.

The sample holds many counts of this clonotype. This chain connects TRBV28 to TRBJ2-3, with D unresolved. Trimming cost V 7 bases and J 5 bases, with 16 bases left between them. Germline V gives CDR1 MDHEN, CDR2 SYDVKM. The CDR3 is 14 amino acids. This CDR3 reads CASTPLFSEDTQYF. CDR3 coding DNA: TGTGCCAGCACGCCTCTTTTTTCTGAAGATACGCAGTATTTT.

The rearrangement links TRBV29-1 to TRBJ2-1, with TRBD2 matching 11 bases. The CDR3 spans 14 residues. From germline, CDR1 is SQVTM and CDR2 ANQGSEA. Trimming took 3 bases from V and 9 from J; bases not matched to a gene: 7. The CDR3 bases are TGCAGCGTTGATAGCGGGAGGGCCGGGGGTGAGCAGTTCTTC. Its translation: CSVDSGRAGGEQFF.

This clonotype was observed a single time. This rearrangement joins TRBV5-1 to TRBJ2-1; 8 nucleotides line up with TRBD2. Germline V lookup: CDR1 SGHRS, CDR2 YFSETQ. The CDR3 is 15 amino acids. Trimming removed 4 bases from V and 2 bases from J; junction bases left unmatched: 5. In nucleotides, the CDR3 is TGCGCCAGCAGCCTGGGACTAGACACCTACAATGAGCAGTTCTTC. Its translation is CASSLGLDTYNEQFF.

This clonotype was seen repeatedly, ten times or more. This chain connects TRBV28 to TRBJ1-1; D is undetermined. The CDR3 extends over 14 amino acids. Germline CDR1 MDHEN, CDR2 SYDVKM. Trimming cost V 5 bases and J 1 base, with 11 bases left between them. The CDR3 spells CASSQVRSNTEAFF. The CDR3 DNA reads as TGTGCCAGCAGTCAGGTTCGGTCGAACACTGAAGCTTTCTTT.

The sample holds many counts of this clonotype. This chain joins TRBV29-1 and TRBJ1-4; D gene unclear. V lost 5 bases to trimming and J lost 8 bases, with 9 bases between them. The CDR3 runs 11 residues. Germline V lookup: CDR1 SQVTM, CDR2 ANQGSEA. CDR3 DNA sequence: TGCAGCGTTCTCGGCCCCGAAAAACTGTTTTTT. Amino acids: CSVLGPEKLFF.

The chain couples TRBV6-4 to TRBJ2-6; D ambiguous. From germline, CDR1 is MRHNA and CDR2 SNTAGT. The CDR3 spans 14 residues. V was clipped by 2 bases and J by 7 bases, with 9 bases between them. The CDR3 bases are TGTGCCAGCAGTGACGGACCGGGCGCCAACGTCCTGACTTTC. Translating it yields CASSDGPGANVLTF.

This clonotype was detected ten times or more. This chain uses TRBV5-1 with TRBJ2-4; a possible D gene is TRBD2 (5 bases). There are 14 residues in the CDR3. Trimming removed 4 bases from V and 0 bases from J, with 8 bases in between. The germline V gene encodes CDR1 SGHRS and CDR2 YFSETQ. This CDR3 reads CASSMDLAKNIQYF. The DNA of the CDR3 is TGCGCCAGCAGCATGGACTTAGCCAAAAACATTCAGTACTTC.

This sequence joins TRBV12-3 or TRBV12-4 and TRBJ2-1; 9 positions agree with TRBD2. The CDR3 spans 16 residues. V shed 5 bases and J 6 bases; nucleotides not matched to a gene: 11. The CDR3 sequence is CASSPLAGGASNEQFF. CDR3 DNA sequence: TGTGCCAGCAGTCCCCTGGCGGGAGGGGCCTCCAATGAGCAGTTCTTC.

This clonotype was counted only a few times. V is TRBV20-1 and J is TRBJ2-2, with 8 nucleotides matching TRBD2. Germline loops: CDR1 DFQATT, CDR2 SNEGSKA (reference sequence). The V gene end was trimmed by 0 bases and the J gene end by 0 bases; junction bases not matched to a gene: 6. The CDR3 is 17 residues long. The CDR3 is CSAREDPAGANTGELFF. CDR3 nucleotide sequence: TGCAGTGCTAGAGAAGATCCAGCGGGAGCGAACACCGGGGAGCTGTTTTTT.

V and J are TRBV12-3 or TRBV12-4 and TRBJ2-5; D is undetermined. CDR3 length: 14 amino acids. Between the trimmed V and J ends, which lost 2 bases and 3 bases, there was a span of 10 bases. CDR3 amino acids: CASSLTPRKETQYF. Written as DNA, the CDR3 is TGTGCCAGCAGTTTAACGCCAAGGAAAGAGACCCAGTACTTC.

V usage is TRBV20-1 and J usage is TRBJ1-6, with 7 bases aligning to TRBD1. Germline V gene data show CDR1 as DFQATT and CDR2 as SNEGSKA (reference sequence). V trimming: 0 bases; J trimming: 6 bases; junction bases outside the gene matches: 11. The CDR3 contains 17 residues. CDR3 residues: CSARDSAQGTGNSPLHF. The DNA of the CDR3 is TGCAGTGCTAGAGATTCCGCACAGGGGACGGGTAATTCACCCCTCCACTTT.

This clonotype was recorded at least ten times. The rearrangement uses TRBV14 and TRBJ2-1, with D unresolved. CDR1 SGHDN and CDR2 FVKESK come from the germline V gene. With 1 base removed from V and 9 bases from J, the gap between germline ends came to 10 bases. This CDR3 has 13 amino acids. CDR3 DNA: TGTGCCAGCAGCCAAGTTGGAGAAGGTGAGCAGTTCTTC. Amino acid sequence: CASSQVGEGEQFF. Complete variable domain (other parts from reference TRBV14 and TRBJ2-1): EAGVTQFPSHSVIEKGQTVTLRCDPISGHDNLYWYRRVMGKEIKFLLHFVKESKQDESGMPNNRFLAERTGGTYSTLKVQPAELEDSGVYFCASSQVGEGEQFFGPGTRLTVL.

The gene calls are TRBV20-1 and TRBJ2-1, with a tentative D call TRBD2 (6 bases). CDR3 size: 12 residues. Germline V gives CDR1 DFQATT, CDR2 SNEGSKA (reference sequence). V dropped 7 bases and J dropped 7 bases, with 14 bases sitting between them. CDR3 sequence (DNA): TGCAGTGTCCGCGGGACTTCGAATGAGCAGTTCTTC. Translated: CSVRGTSNEQFF.

This clonotype occurred once. The genes are TRBV28 and TRBJ2-3; D tentatively fits TRBD1 or TRBD2 (6 bases each). Germline V gene sequence: CDR1 MDHEN, CDR2 SYDVKM. Deletions cut 8 bases from V and 0 bases from J, with 12 bases between. The CDR3 length is 14 residues. The CDR3, as DNA: TGTGCCAGCGGCCTGGGGGGCAGCACAGATACGCAGTATTTT. Translated, it gives CASGLGGSTDTQYF.

This clonotype has more than one count but fewer than ten. CDR3 sequence: CASSPQGPNEKLFF. The CDR3 DNA sequence: TGTGCCAGCTCACCACAGGGGCCGAATGAAAAACTGTTTTTT. The V gene is TRBV18, the J gene TRBJ1-4, with a weak D call TRBD1 (5 bases). Germline lookup yields CDR1 KGHSH and CDR2 LQKENI. The CDR3 runs to 14 residues. Trimming cost V 1 base and J 5 bases, with 8 bases left between them.

V gene TRBV5-1 combines with J gene TRBJ2-5; 10 bases agree with TRBD1. The ends lost 0 bases at V and 4 bases at J; junction bases unmatched: 6. The CDR3 sequence is 16 residues long. Per germline, CDR1 SGHRS and CDR2 YFSETQ. The CDR3, as DNA: TGCGCCAGCAGCTTGGTACGACAGGGGGCGAGAGAGACCCAGTACTTC. Its translation is CASSLVRQGARETQYF.

This clonotype was counted a few times. This chain links TRBV18 with TRBJ2-7; 7 bases are shared with TRBD1. The V gene's germline CDR1 is KGHSH and CDR2 LQKENI. V lost 4 bases, J lost 0 bases, and 6 bases stayed unmatched. The CDR3 spans 15 residues. Here the CDR3 reads CASSLRTGSSYEQYF. The CDR3 bases are TGTGCCAGCTCACTCCGGACAGGCAGCTCCTACGAGCAGTACTTC.

This clonotype has a count of ten or more. This chain connects TRBV4-2 to TRBJ2-7; D gene uncertain. The V end lost 3 bases, the J end lost 2 bases, and 11 bases lay between the germline ends. The CDR3 has 14 residues. The germline V gene encodes CDR1 LGHNA and CDR2 YNFKEQ. CDR3 region: CASSHVTAAYEQYF. The CDR3 nucleotides read TGTGCCAGCAGCCACGTGACCGCCGCCTACGAGCAGTACTTC.